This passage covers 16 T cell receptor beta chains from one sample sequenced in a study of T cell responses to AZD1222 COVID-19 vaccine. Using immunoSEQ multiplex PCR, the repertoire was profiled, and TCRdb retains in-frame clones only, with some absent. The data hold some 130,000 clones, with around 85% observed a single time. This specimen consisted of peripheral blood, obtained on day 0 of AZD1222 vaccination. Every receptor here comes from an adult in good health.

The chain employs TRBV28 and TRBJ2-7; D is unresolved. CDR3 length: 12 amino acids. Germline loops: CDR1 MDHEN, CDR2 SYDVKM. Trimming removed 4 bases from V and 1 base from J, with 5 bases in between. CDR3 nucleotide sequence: TGTGCCAGCAGTTACCTGTCCTACGAGCAGTACTTC. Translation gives CASSYLSYEQYF.

In DNA, the CDR3 is TGCGCCAGCAGCTGGGGCGGGGCCGCCAAGGAAGCTTTCTTT. The encoded protein is CASSWGGAAKEAFF. The V call is TRBV5-1, the J call TRBJ1-1, with a tentative D call TRBD1 (5 bases). Trimming shortened V by 3 bases and J by 8 bases, and 17 bases separated the two germline ends. There are 14 residues in the CDR3. Germline V gene data show CDR1 as SGHRS and CDR2 as YFSETQ.

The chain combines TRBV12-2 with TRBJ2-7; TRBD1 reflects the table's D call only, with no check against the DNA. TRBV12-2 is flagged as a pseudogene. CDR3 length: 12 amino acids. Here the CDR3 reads CASRLARAEQYF. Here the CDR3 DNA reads TGTGCAAGTCGCTTAGCCAGGGCCGAGCAGTACTTC.

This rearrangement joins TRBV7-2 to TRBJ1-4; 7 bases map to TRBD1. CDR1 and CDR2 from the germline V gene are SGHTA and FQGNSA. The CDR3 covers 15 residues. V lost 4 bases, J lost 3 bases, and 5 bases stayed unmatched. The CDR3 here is CASSSSGGANEKLFF. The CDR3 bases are TGTGCCAGCAGCTCCTCAGGGGGTGCTAATGAAAAACTGTTTTTT.

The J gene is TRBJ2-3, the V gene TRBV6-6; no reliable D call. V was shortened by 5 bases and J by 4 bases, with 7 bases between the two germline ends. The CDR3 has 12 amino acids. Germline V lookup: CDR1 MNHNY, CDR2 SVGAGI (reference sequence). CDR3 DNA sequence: TGTGCCAGCAGTCCGACTTCAGATACGCAGTATTTT. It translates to CASSPTSDTQYF.

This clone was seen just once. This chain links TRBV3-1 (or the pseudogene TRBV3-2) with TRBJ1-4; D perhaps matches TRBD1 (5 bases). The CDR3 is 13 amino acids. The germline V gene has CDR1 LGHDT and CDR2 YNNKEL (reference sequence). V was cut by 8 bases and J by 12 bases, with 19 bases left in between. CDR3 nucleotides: TGTGCCAGCCGGGACCGGATGTTTCGGGAACTGTTTTTT. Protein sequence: CASRDRMFRELFF.

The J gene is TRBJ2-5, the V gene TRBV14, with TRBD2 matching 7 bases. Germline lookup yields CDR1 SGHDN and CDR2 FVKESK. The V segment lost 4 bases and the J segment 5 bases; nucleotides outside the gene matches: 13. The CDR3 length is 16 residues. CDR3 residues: CASSPRAGTTYETQYF. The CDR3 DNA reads TGTGCCAGCAGCCCGCGGGCCGGGACTACTTACGAGACCCAGTACTTC.

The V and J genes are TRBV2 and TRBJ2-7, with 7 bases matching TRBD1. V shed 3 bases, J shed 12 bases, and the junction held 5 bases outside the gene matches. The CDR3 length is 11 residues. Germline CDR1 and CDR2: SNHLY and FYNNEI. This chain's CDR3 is CASSESAGGYF. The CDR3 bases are TGTGCCAGCAGTGAGTCGGCAGGGGGGTACTTC.

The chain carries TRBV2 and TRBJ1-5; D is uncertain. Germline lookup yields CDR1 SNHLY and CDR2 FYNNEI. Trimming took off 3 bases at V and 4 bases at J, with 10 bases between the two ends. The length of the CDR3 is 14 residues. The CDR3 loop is CASSEASVNQPQHF. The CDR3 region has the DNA TGTGCCAGCAGTGAGGCTTCGGTTAATCAGCCCCAGCATTTT.

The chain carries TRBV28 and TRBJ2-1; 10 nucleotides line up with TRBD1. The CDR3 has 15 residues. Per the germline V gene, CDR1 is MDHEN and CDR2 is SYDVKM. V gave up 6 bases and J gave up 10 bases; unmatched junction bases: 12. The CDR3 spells CASSSGDRGLKEQFF. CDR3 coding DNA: TGTGCCAGCAGCTCCGGGGACAGGGGTCTTAAAGAGCAGTTCTTC.

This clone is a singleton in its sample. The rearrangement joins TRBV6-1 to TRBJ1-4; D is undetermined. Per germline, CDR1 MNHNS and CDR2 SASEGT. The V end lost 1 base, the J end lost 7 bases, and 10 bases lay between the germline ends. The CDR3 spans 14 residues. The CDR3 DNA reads TGTGCCAGCAGTGAAGGAGGGAATTTTGAAAAACTGTTTTTT. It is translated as CASSEGGNFEKLFF.

The CDR3 DNA sequence: TGTGCCAGCAGTTTGCGGGGGAAACCCCTCCACTTT. It codes for CASSLRGKPLHF. The chain joins TRBV28 to TRBJ1-6, with a weak D call TRBD1 (5 bases). Trimming left V 3 bases short and J 12 bases short, with 9 bases between. This CDR3 has 12 residues. CDR1 and CDR2 from the germline V gene are MDHEN and SYDVKM.

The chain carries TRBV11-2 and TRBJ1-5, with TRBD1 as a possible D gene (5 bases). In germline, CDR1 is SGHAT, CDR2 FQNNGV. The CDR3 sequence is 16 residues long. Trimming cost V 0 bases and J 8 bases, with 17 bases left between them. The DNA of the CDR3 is TGTGCCAGCAGCTTAGATGGGGGGGGTGCCGGTAAGCCCCAGCATTTT. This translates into CASSLDGGGAGKPQHF.

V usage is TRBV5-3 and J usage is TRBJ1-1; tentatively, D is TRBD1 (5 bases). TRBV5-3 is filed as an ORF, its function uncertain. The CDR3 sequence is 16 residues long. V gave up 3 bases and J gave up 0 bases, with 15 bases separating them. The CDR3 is CARSSRRDRLNTEAFF. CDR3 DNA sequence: TGTGCCAGAAGCTCGCGGCGGGACCGCCTGAACACTGAAGCTTTCTTT.

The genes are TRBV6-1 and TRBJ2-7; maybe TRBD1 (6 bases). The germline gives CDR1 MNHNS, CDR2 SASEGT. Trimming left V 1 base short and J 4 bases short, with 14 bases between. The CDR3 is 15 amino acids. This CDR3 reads CASSEGPGQLYEQYF. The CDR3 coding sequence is TGTGCCAGCAGTGAAGGGCCGGGACAATTATACGAGCAGTACTTC.

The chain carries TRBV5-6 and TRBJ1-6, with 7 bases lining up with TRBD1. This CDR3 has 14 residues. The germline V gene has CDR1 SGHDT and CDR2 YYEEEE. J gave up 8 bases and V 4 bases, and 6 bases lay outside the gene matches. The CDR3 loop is CASSHRGYDSPLHF. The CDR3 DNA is TGTGCCAGCAGCCACAGGGGATATGATTCACCCCTCCACTTT.